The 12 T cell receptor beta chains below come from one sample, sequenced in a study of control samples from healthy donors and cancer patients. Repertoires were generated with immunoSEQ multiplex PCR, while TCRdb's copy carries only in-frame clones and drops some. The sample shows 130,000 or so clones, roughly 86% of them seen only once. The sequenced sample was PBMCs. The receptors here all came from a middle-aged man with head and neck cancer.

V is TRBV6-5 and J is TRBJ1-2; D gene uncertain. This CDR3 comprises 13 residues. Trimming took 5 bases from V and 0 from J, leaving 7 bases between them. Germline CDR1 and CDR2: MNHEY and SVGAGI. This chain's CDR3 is CASSPPPNYGYTF. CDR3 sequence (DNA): TGTGCCAGCAGTCCCCCCCCTAACTATGGCTACACCTTC.

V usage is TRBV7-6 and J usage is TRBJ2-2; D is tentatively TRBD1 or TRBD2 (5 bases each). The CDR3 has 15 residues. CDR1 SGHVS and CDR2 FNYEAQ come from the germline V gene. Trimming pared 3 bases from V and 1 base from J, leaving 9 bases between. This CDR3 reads CASSLGTGNTGELFF. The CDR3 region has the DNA TGTGCCAGCAGCTTGGGGACCGGGAACACCGGGGAGCTGTTTTTT.

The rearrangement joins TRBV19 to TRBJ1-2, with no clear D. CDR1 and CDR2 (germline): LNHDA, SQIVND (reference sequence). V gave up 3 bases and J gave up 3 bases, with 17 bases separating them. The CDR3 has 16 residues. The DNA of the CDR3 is TGTGCCAGTAGTATTCCTCGAGGGCAGGCGGACTATGGCTACACCTTC. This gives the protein CASSIPRGQADYGYTF.

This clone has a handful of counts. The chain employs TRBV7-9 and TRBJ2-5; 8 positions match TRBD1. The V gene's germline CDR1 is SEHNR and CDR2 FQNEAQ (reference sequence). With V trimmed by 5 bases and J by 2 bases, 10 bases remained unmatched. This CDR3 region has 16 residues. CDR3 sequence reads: CASSRGQGVKQETQYF. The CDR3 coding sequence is TGTGCCAGCAGCCGAGGACAGGGAGTAAAACAAGAGACCCAGTACTTC.

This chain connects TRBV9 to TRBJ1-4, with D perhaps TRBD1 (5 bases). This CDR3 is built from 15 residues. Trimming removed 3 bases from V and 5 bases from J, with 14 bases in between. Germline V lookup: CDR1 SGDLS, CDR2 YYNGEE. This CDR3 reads CASSGSREGNEKLFF. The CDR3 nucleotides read TGTGCCAGCAGCGGTAGCAGGGAGGGCAATGAAAAACTGTTTTTT.

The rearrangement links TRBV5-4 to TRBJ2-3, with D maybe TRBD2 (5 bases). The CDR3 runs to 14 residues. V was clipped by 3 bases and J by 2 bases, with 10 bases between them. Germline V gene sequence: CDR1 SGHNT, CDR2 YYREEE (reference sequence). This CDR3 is CASSSGLPTDTQYF. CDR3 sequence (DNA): TGTGCCAGCAGCTCCGGACTTCCCACAGATACGCAGTATTTT.

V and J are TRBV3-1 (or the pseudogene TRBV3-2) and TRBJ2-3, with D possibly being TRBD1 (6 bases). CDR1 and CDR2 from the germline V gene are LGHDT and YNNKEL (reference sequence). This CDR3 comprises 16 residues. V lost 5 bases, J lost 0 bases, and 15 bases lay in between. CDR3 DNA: TGTGCCAGCAGCTACCCCAGGGGCAAGAGCACAGATACGCAGTATTTT. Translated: CASSYPRGKSTDTQYF.

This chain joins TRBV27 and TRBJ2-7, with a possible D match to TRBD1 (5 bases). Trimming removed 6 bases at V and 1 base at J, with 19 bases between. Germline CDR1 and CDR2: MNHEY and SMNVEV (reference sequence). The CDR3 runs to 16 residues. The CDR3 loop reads CASSFSRGRISYEQYF. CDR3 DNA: TGTGCCAGCAGCTTTAGTAGGGGCAGGATATCCTACGAGCAGTACTTC.

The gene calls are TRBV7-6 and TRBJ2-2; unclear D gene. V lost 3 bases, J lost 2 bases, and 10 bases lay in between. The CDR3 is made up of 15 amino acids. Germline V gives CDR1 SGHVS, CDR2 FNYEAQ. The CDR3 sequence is CASSLEGRNTGELFF. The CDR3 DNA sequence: TGTGCCAGCAGCTTGGAAGGACGTAACACCGGGGAGCTGTTTTTT.

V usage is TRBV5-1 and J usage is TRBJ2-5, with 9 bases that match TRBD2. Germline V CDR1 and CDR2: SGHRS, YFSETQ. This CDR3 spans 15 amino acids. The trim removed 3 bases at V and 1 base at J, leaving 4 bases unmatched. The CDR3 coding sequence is TGCGCCAGCAGCTATCTAGCGGGACCCCAAGAGACCCAGTACTTC. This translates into CASSYLAGPQETQYF.

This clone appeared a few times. The CDR3: CASSVMGSKNTEAFF. As DNA, the CDR3 is TGCGCCAGCAGCGTCATGGGTAGCAAGAACACTGAAGCTTTCTTT. This sequence joins TRBV5-1 and TRBJ1-1, with D hard to call. CDR3 length equals 15 residues. Germline loops: CDR1 SGHRS, CDR2 YFSETQ. V lost 4 bases to trimming and J lost 1 base, with 14 bases between them.

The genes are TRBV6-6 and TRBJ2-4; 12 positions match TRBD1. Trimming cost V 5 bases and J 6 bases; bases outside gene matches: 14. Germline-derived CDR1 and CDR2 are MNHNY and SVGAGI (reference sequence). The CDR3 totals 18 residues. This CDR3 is CASSPSGQGAIWGNIQYF. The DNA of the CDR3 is TGTGCCAGCAGTCCCTCGGGACAGGGGGCGATTTGGGGAAACATTCAGTACTTC.